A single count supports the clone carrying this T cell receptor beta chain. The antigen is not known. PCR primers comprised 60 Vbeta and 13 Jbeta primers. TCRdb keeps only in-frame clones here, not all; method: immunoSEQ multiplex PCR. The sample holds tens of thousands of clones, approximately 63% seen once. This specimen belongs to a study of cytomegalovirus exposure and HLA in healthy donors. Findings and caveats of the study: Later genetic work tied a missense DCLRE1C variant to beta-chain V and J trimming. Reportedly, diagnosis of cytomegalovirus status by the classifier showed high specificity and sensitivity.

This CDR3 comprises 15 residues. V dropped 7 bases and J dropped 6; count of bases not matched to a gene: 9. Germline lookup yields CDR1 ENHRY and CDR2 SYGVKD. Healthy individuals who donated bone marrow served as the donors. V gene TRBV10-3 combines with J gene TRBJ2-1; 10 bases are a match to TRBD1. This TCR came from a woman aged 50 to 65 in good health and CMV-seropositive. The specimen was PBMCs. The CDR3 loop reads CAINADRGKFNEQFF. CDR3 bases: TGTGCCATCAATGCGGACAGGGGGAAATTCAATGAGCAGTTCTTC.